The 8 T cell receptor beta chains below come from one sample, sequenced in a study of Graves' ophthalmopathy and Graves' hyperthyroidism. Amplification of TCR beta CDR3 regions used RNA transcripts. HTBI primers were used in a first-round RT-PCR, which preceded a second-round multiplex PCR. TCRdb reanalysed the multiplex PCR reads using MiXCR and keeps one entry per CDR3 protein. Among about 550,000 distinct CDR3 sequences, under 40% were seen once, and the ten largest hold roughly 4%. Sample: peripheral blood or thyroid tissue (not recorded which). These receptor sequences come from an adult man with Graves' hyperthyroidism.

CDR3 nucleotides: TGTGCCACCAGCAGAGTTGTGGGATCACCCCTCCACTTT. Its translation is CATSRVVGSPLHF. The rearrangement joins TRBV15 to TRBJ1-6; D remains unclear. This CDR3 has 13 residues. V gave up 1 base and J gave up 10 bases, with 8 bases separating them. The V gene's germline CDR1 is LNHNV and CDR2 YYDKDF (reference sequence).

For this clonotype: A much larger clone sits a single nucleotide away, making a read error possible. J is TRBJ2-2 and V is TRBV2; D remains ambiguous. Germline assignment: CDR1 SNHLY and CDR2 FYNNEI. CDR3 length equals 13 residues. V lost 7 bases, J lost 4 bases, and 10 bases lay in between. The CDR3 loop reads CASTERLTGELFF. Here the CDR3 DNA reads TGTGCCAGCACCGAACGCCTCACCGGGGAGCTGTTTTTT. The full variable domain, its missing parts supplied by reference TRBV2 and TRBJ2-2, is EPEVTQTPSHQVTQMGQEVILRCVPISNHLYFYWYRQILGQKVEFLVSFYNNEISEKSEIFDDQFSVERPDGSNFTLKIRSTKLEDSAMYFCASTERLTGELFFGEGSRLTVL.

The chain links TRBV5-1 to TRBJ1-6; D not resolved. V was cut by 0 bases and J by 7 bases, with 17 bases left in between. The CDR3 contains 17 residues. Germline-derived CDR1 and CDR2 are SGHRS and YFSETQ. The CDR3 nucleotides read TGCGCCAGCAGCTTGGCCGGACTAGCGGGAGGCAATTCACCCCTCCACTTT. Its translation: CASSLAGLAGGNSPLHF.

The J gene is TRBJ2-7, the V gene TRBV20-1; 9 positions agree with TRBD1. The CDR3 is 14 residues long. Germline V CDR1 and CDR2: DFQATT, SNEGSKA (reference sequence). J lost 4 bases, V lost 6 bases, and 10 bases had no gene match. CDR3 protein: CSAFPWDRAYEQYF. For the CDR3, the DNA is TGCAGTGCGTTCCCGTGGGACAGGGCGTACGAGCAGTACTTC.

This clonotype was counted between two and nine times. The gene calls are TRBV29-1 and TRBJ2-3; D gene uncertain. Trimming stripped 5 bases from V and 0 bases from J, with 6 bases between. The germline CDR1 and CDR2 sequences are SQVTM and ANQGSEA. The CDR3 spans 12 residues. The DNA for the CDR3 is TGCAGCGTTTCCACTAGCACAGATACGCAGTATTTT. As protein: CSVSTSTDTQYF.

This clonotype was seen repeatedly, ten times or more. The chain employs TRBV27 and TRBJ1-6; 7 bases agree with TRBD1. In germline, CDR1 is MNHEY, CDR2 SMNVEV (reference sequence). V lost 9 bases, J lost 7 bases, and 9 bases stayed unmatched. The CDR3 has 14 residues. The DNA for the CDR3 is TGTGCCAGTTCACAGGGGTGGGGCAATTCACCCCTCCACTTT. Its protein is CASSQGWGNSPLHF.

This chain joins TRBV28 and TRBJ2-7; TRBD1 is a possible D gene (5 bases). Trimming took off 1 base at V and 2 bases at J, with 12 bases between the two ends. The CDR3 extends over 15 amino acids. Germline V gene data show CDR1 as MDHEN and CDR2 as SYDVKM. CDR3 nucleotides: TGTGCCAGCAGTTTATCTGGTGCAGGGACCTACGAGCAGTACTTC. Amino acids: CASSLSGAGTYEQYF.

In this sample, this clonotype turned up a few times. The chain links TRBV4-1 to TRBJ1-3; D gene ambiguous. Trimming stripped 0 bases from V and 0 bases from J, with 12 bases between. Germline CDR1 is MGHRA and CDR2 is YSYEKL. This CDR3 has 17 amino acids. CDR3 sequence reads: CASSQETMRASGNTIYF. CDR3 DNA sequence: TGCGCCAGCAGCCAAGAAACCATGAGGGCCTCTGGAAACACCATATATTTT.